The T cell receptor (beta chain) under discussion was sequenced for a study of T-cell reconstitution after alpha-beta-depleted transplantation in children. Study-wide points: The origin of alpha-beta T cells about two months after transplant was reportedly several hundred expanded graft clones.

On this clonotype: Its target is not known.

This sample's TCRbeta library carried unique molecular identifier barcodes. TCRdb independently ran MiXCR on the PCR reads; one entry per CDR3 protein. Of under 85,000 distinct CDR3 sequences listed, 15% to 20% are singletons. After removal of 1 base from V and 6 bases from J, the junction contained 3 bases not matched to a gene. The CDR3 has 14 amino acids. Germline CDR1 SGHRS, CDR2 YFSETQ. The source material was PBMCs, mostly from graft donor cells, sampled 360 days after TCRalphabeta/CD19-depleted stem cell transplant. The genes are TRBV5-1 and TRBJ2-2; 7 bases line up with TRBD2. The TCR originated in a male patient between 2 and 10 years old who had a stem cell transplant for acute lymphoblastic leukemia, so the T cells may come from the graft donor. CDR3 sequence reads: CASSLLGRAGELFF. The CDR3 nucleotides are TGCGCCAGCAGCTTGTTGGGGAGGGCCGGGGAGCTGTTTTTT.